The 19 T cell receptor beta chains given below trace back to one sample, sequenced in a study of shared clonotypes between healthy human individuals. Here immunoSEQ multiplex PCR was the method, and the copy in TCRdb shows in-frame clones only, minus some. The data hold 600,000 to 750,000 clones, with 72% observed a single time. Source material: memory CD4+ T cells sorted from blood. Described subset: CD45RA-negative fraction. These receptor sequences come from a woman aged 30 to 39 in good health.

With respect to this clone: Other nucleotide sequences from this sample produce the same CDR3. The gene calls are TRBV18 and TRBJ1-4, with 9 bases that match TRBD1. The J segment lost 4 bases and the V segment lost 6 bases, leaving 3 bases of the junction unmatched. Germline V gene lookup returns CDR1 KGHSH and CDR2 LQKENI. The CDR3 contains 14 residues. CDR3 region: CASSPGQGNEKLFF. The CDR3 DNA sequence: TGTGCCAGCTCTCCGGGACAGGGTAATGAAAAACTGTTTTTT.

This chain uses TRBV2 with TRBJ1-3, with 9 nucleotides matching TRBD1. The V and J ends lost 5 bases and 4 bases, in that order; junction bases with no gene match: 15. The germline gives CDR1 SNHLY, CDR2 FYNNEI. This CDR3 is built from 18 residues. CDR3 DNA sequence: TGTGCCAGCAGTCTACGGTCAGACGGGACAGGGAGCGGAAACACCATATATTTT. This translates into CASSLRSDGTGSGNTIYF.

In its sample, this clone was seen a few times. Other DNA sequences in the same sample also yield this CDR3. This chain uses TRBV7-7 with TRBJ2-1; TRBD2 matches 9 bases. This CDR3 has 15 amino acids. In germline, CDR1 is SSHAT, CDR2 FNYEAQ (reference sequence). V was clipped by 5 bases and J by 2 bases; unmatched bases: 4. CDR3 amino acids: CASSLSGSAYNEQFF. CDR3 in DNA: TGTGCCAGCAGCCTTAGCGGGAGCGCCTACAATGAGCAGTTCTTC.

The chain is built from TRBV2 and TRBJ2-3; TRBD2 matches at 7 bases. The CDR3 runs 14 residues. Germline CDR1 is SNHLY and CDR2 is FYNNEI. Germline trimming cut 6 bases from V and 0 bases from J; bases unmatched to any gene: 3. The chain's CDR3 is CASRLASSTDTQYF. CDR3 in DNA: TGTGCCAGCAGACTAGCGAGTAGCACAGATACGCAGTATTTT.

This clone was observed once. The rearrangement joins TRBV6-5 to TRBJ2-2, with unresolved D. This CDR3 region has 14 residues. Per the germline V gene, CDR1 is MNHEY and CDR2 is SVGAGI. V gave up 4 bases and J gave up 4 bases, with 10 bases separating them. CDR3: CASSLAASTGELFF. The CDR3 bases are TGTGCCAGCAGTTTAGCAGCTTCCACCGGGGAGCTGTTTTTT.

V usage is TRBV11-2 and J usage is TRBJ2-2; TRBD2 aligns across 9 bases. The J segment lost 2 bases and the V segment lost 5 bases, leaving 6 bases of the junction unmatched. The CDR3 is 16 amino acids. Germline V gene lookup returns CDR1 SGHAT and CDR2 FQNNGV. This chain's CDR3 is CASSGEGLANTGELFF. The CDR3 region has the DNA TGTGCCAGCAGCGGGGAGGGACTAGCAAACACCGGGGAGCTGTTTTTT.

CDR3 in DNA: TGCGCCAGCAGCTTGGCGGCAGGGACCACAGATACGCAGTATTTT. Its translation is CASSLAAGTTDTQYF. J is TRBJ2-3 and V is TRBV5-1; D may correspond to TRBD1 or TRBD2 (5 bases each). The CDR3 contains 15 residues. From germline, CDR1 is SGHRS and CDR2 YFSETQ. Trimming left V 0 bases short and J 2 bases short, with 10 bases between.

The rearrangement links TRBV25-1 to TRBJ2-7, with D maybe TRBD2 (6 bases). Germline CDR1 is MGHDK and CDR2 is SYGVNS. V was cut by 4 bases and J by 0 bases, with 19 bases left in between. CDR3 length: 17 amino acids. CDR3 in DNA: TGTGCCAGCAGTGGGCCGGGACTGTACCAAACCTCCTACGAGCAGTACTTC. It specifies CASSGPGLYQTSYEQYF.

The chain uses TRBV5-1 and TRBJ1-1; tentatively, D is TRBD1 (5 bases). The V end was cut by 0 bases, the J end by 3 bases, with 9 bases between. Per germline, CDR1 SGHRS and CDR2 YFSETQ. The CDR3 covers 14 residues. CDR3 sequence: CASSLGQPYTEAFF. The CDR3 DNA follows: TGCGCCAGCAGCTTGGGACAGCCATACACTGAAGCTTTCTTT. Full variable domain (remainder filled in from reference TRBV5-1 and TRBJ1-1): KAGVTQTPRYLIKTRGQQVTLSCSPISGHRSVSWYQQTPGQGLQFLFEYFSETQRNKGNFPGRFSGRQFSNSRSEMNVSTLELGDSALYLCASSLGQPYTEAFFGQGTRLTVV.

The chain employs TRBV14 and TRBJ1-1; possible D gene TRBD1, 5 bases. From germline, CDR1 is SGHDN and CDR2 FVKESK. V was shortened by 4 bases and J by 4 bases, with 13 bases between the two germline ends. The length of the CDR3 is 14 residues. In nucleotides, the CDR3 is TGTGCCAGCAGCCGCAACAGTAGGGGCACTGAAGCTTTCTTT. Its translation is CASSRNSRGTEAFF.

The rearrangement joins TRBV11-2 to TRBJ2-5, with D possibly called TRBD1 or TRBD2 (6 bases each). The CDR3 totals 13 residues. Trimming left V 8 bases short and J 4 bases short, with 14 bases between. Germline V CDR1 and CDR2: SGHAT, FQNNGV. The CDR3 sequence: CASGGQLGETQYF. The CDR3 DNA is TGTGCCAGCGGGGGGCAATTGGGAGAGACCCAGTACTTC.

The chain is built from TRBV19 and TRBJ2-5; D remains unclear. The germline V and J ends were trimmed by 4 bases and 2 bases, with 11 bases remaining between them. CDR3 length: 14 amino acids. The germline CDR1 and CDR2 sequences are LNHDA and SQIVND (reference sequence). In DNA, the CDR3 is TGTGCCAGTAGTACGGCTGGCGTGCAAGAGACCCAGTACTTC. Translating it yields CASSTAGVQETQYF.

This chain links TRBV18 with TRBJ2-1; D is perhaps TRBD1 or TRBD2 (5 bases each). The V gene lost 3 bases and the J gene lost 2 bases, with 14 bases spanning the gap. The germline V gene has CDR1 KGHSH and CDR2 LQKENI. The CDR3 sequence is 16 residues long. CDR3 region: CASSPSRDQTYNEQFF. DNA for the CDR3: TGTGCCAGCTCACCCTCGAGGGACCAAACCTACAATGAGCAGTTCTTC.

The V gene is TRBV28, the J gene TRBJ2-1, with D unclear. The CDR3 is 15 residues long. Deletions cut 2 bases from V and 8 bases from J, with 16 bases between. Germline V gives CDR1 MDHEN, CDR2 SYDVKM. The CDR3, as DNA: TGTGCCAGCAGTTTACGAACCACCGGTATCCATGAGCAGTTCTTC. Translating it yields CASSLRTTGIHEQFF.

This clone was picked up many times. This sequence joins TRBV29-1 and TRBJ2-7; no clear D. The CDR3 extends over 12 amino acids. V lost 3 bases to trimming and J lost 7 bases, with 13 bases between them. Germline V gives CDR1 SQVTM, CDR2 ANQGSEA. CDR3 sequence reads: CSVEVTAGEQYF. CDR3 in DNA: TGCAGCGTTGAGGTTACAGCTGGGGAGCAGTACTTC.

This rearrangement joins TRBV5-6 to TRBJ2-7; D is perhaps TRBD2 (6 bases). V was cut by 3 bases and J by 1 base, with 14 bases left in between. The germline CDR1 and CDR2 sequences are SGHDT and YYEEEE. The CDR3 is 15 amino acids. As DNA, the CDR3 is TGTGCCAGCAGCTCAGGCTGGGACTCGTCCTACGAGCAGTACTTC. It codes for CASSSGWDSSYEQYF.

This sequence joins TRBV7-2 and TRBJ2-2; 9 positions match TRBD1. V shed 4 bases and J 5 bases; nucleotides not matched to a gene: 5. CDR3 length equals 15 residues. Germline lookup yields CDR1 SGHTA and CDR2 FQGNSA. CDR3 in amino acids: CASSWTGQGTGELFF. CDR3 sequence (DNA): TGTGCCAGCAGCTGGACCGGACAGGGGACCGGGGAGCTGTTTTTT.

The CDR3 sequence is CASRREGRTGELFF. The CDR3 DNA reads as TGTGCCAGCAGACGGGAGGGAAGGACCGGGGAGCTGTTTTTT. This chain uses TRBV5-4 with TRBJ2-2; 8 nucleotides align to TRBD2. CDR3 size: 14 residues. Trimming took 5 bases from V and 5 from J; bases not matched to a gene: 5. Germline V gene data show CDR1 as SGHNT and CDR2 as YYREEE (reference sequence).

The chain carries TRBV11-2 and TRBJ2-7; D gene ambiguous. Deletions cut 0 bases from V and 2 bases from J, with 11 bases between. The CDR3 is 15 residues long. Germline V gives CDR1 SGHAT, CDR2 FQNNGV. The CDR3 loop is CASSLDSRGAYEQYF. In DNA form, the CDR3 reads TGTGCCAGCAGCTTAGATTCTCGTGGGGCCTACGAGCAGTACTTC.